This record concerns one T cell receptor beta chain sequence. Its antigen target is currently unknown. The source of the sample is a study of cytomegalovirus exposure and HLA in healthy donors (dated by TCRdb to between 2016 and 2019). In the study overall: According to an earlier analysis of 587 of the donors, some 180 million T cells yielded some 110 million unique TCR beta sequences and approximately 300 Gb of sequence data. About 280 gigabases of sequencing data and approximately 80 million unique TCR sequences were included in an early release covering 500 to 750 HLA-typed donors. Among the approximately 430 genotyped donors, about 85% belonged to the genetic ancestry cluster associated with self-reported Caucasian donors. The aim of the study was to test whether cataloging public T cell receptors could identify signatures of past pathogen exposure. The study used immunosequencing to profile the T cell repertoires of some 600 subjects and linked those repertoires to cytomegalovirus serostatus. A separate validation cohort of 100 to 150 different subjects was used in addition to the approximately 610-subject first cohort. To predict cytomegalovirus infection status, the study combined high-throughput TCR immunosequencing, statistical association of individual TCRs with disease status, and machine learning. In a later analysis, previously published TCR beta repertoires from 670 or so donors were re-analyzed and high-resolution HLA genotyping was added so that TCR occurrence patterns could be studied. The later analysis used no new phenotypic data to find candidate immune exposures, relying instead on TCR beta sequences and their occurrence across donors. In an earlier analysis of several hundred of the donors, high-throughput TCR beta sequencing was used to judge whether each TCR beta V gene segment behaved as functional or pseudogenic. Donor age, sex, ethnicity and CMV serostatus were compiled alongside the repertoire data. Genome-wide SNP genotypes for about 60% of the roughly 670 donors were used in a later genetic analysis, which treated that subset as a discovery cohort. All discovery cohort repertoires had been generated on a single sequencing platform. Class I and class II HLA loci were covered by the typing at four-digit resolution. The number of donors typed differed by locus, with 629-630 for A, B, C, DRB1 and DQB1, 522 for DQA1, 600 to 610 for DPA1, and around 450 for DPB1. About 5 DR-DQ haplotypes were handled as single units for association and clustering, since linkage in the cohort was strong. Among a few hundred genotyped donors of the cohort, an average of approximately 240,000 unique TCR beta nucleotide sequences were sequenced per donor, roughly 20% of them non-productive. What the authors observed across the whole study: The authors suggested that the approach could potentially be extended to other disease states and immunological phenotypes. A later analysis found that most CMV-associated TCR beta chains appeared HLA-restricted, with HLA associations seemingly driven largely by CMV exposure. Sequencing depth was assumed to be roughly uniform across donors in the presence/absence analyses, though that assumption may not hold. This cohort had only TCR beta chains sequenced, and the lack of alpha or paired-chain data limited which features could be detected. Because some donors lacked HLA typing at each locus, the association tests relied only on the typed subset. In a later genetic analysis, a missense DCLRE1C variant was associated with V-gene and J-gene trimming of TCR beta chains, and the association was replicated in an independent cohort. Most TCR sequences were seen in very few donors, while some public TCRs were found in many individuals. Linkage disequilibrium might explain the correlated functional status among segregating V segments, but an unknown experimental factor could not be excluded. Because counts were too low, some 16 rarely observed V segments, including chromosome 9 orphons, were excluded from the earlier analysis of under 650 of the donors. A group of highly shared sequence variants was considered likely to be a technical artifact of the sequencing pipeline. CMV serostatus was the only immune exposure information available for the cohort. When HLA alleles, especially DR and DQ, strongly co-occurred, TCR associations were difficult to assign to individual alleles. In the study, some 160 TCR beta chains were listed as associated with cytomegalovirus. According to a later analysis, TCR association rates differed among HLA loci, with DRB1 alleles showing the most associated TCRs and HLA-C alleles showing the fewest. The classifier was reported to diagnose cytomegalovirus status with high specificity and sensitivity in both the original and validation cohorts. An earlier analysis of approximately 530 of the donors showed that most TCR beta V segments appeared in productive rearrangements either about 87% or about 30% of the time, which broadly matched IMGT annotations. Compared with the 666-donor mean, donors in an Asian-associated ancestry cluster had fewer N-insertions in productive TCRs, according to a later genetic analysis. A few of the identified cytomegalovirus-associated TCR beta chains were confirmed in vitro to be specific for cytomegalovirus antigens. In a later analysis, several top co-occurrence clusters were reported to appear linked to parvovirus B19, influenza, CMV and Epstein-Barr virus. A further reported finding was that TCR beta sequences accurately predicted the HLA-A and HLA-B alleles for most subjects in the first cohort. Specific HLA alleles were associated with 16,951 TCR beta sequences at a false discovery rate of 0.05 in a later analysis. A later analysis found that HLA-associated TCR beta chains were more clonally expanded and had lower generation probabilities than equally common non-associated chains.

The cohort was made up of approximately 670 healthy bone marrow donors. All cohort members were sampled while nominally healthy, although unrecorded immune exposures were likely present. The donor was CMV seronegative and was included in the group of 352 seronegative cohort members. A peripheral blood sample was collected from each donor, and TCR beta sequencing was performed on peripheral blood mononuclear cells. The Qiagen DNeasy Blood Extraction Kit was used to extract genomic DNA from the blood cell samples. The library relied on the immunoSEQ multiplex PCR assay. For the multiplex PCR, a mixture combining 60 forward primers for TCR Vbeta segments and 13 reverse primers for TCR Jbeta segments was used. The CDR3 region of rearranged TCR beta genes was amplified from genomic DNA with a multiplex PCR assay. On the Illumina HiSeq System, the amplified TCR beta libraries were sequenced as 87-base-pair reads. Regarding the original processing steps: A later analysis tallied 70 million to 100 million unique TCR beta chains across the 666 repertoires, and some 10 million of those chains were shared by two or more donors. Raw reads were error-corrected and collapsed into unique sequences by a nearest-neighbor algorithm in which closely related sequences were merged to remove PCR and sequencing errors. To assign V, D and J gene segments, CDR3 sequences were aligned to IMGT reference sequences. Each retained sequence needed at least a six-nucleotide match to both a V gene segment and a J gene segment. A rearrangement was called productive if the CDR3 had no stop codons and remained in frame with V and J, and every other rearrangement was called non-productive. CDR3 was defined by IMGT convention, running from the second conserved V-encoded cysteine to the conserved J-encoded phenylalanine. The earlier analysis of roughly 590 of the donors excluded sequences that lacked an unambiguous match to a single V gene segment. In an earlier analysis of about 590 of the donors, a V segment was called functional when productive rearrangements were above 56.7%, and segregating when the standard deviation between donors exceeded 5%. To diagnose cytomegalovirus status from the catalog of TCR beta chain sequences, a statistical classification framework was built. A later analysis assigned V and J genes by comparing TCR nucleotide sequences with IMGT/GENE-DB human TR gene sequences. A later analysis assigned CDR3 sequences and most-parsimonious VDJ recombination scenarios with the TCRdist pipeline. In a later analysis, each TCR beta chain was defined by its CDR3 amino acid sequence together with its V-gene family, and reads without a unique V-gene family were excluded. In a later analysis, around 650 highly shared, low-generation-probability nucleotide sequences were removed to address suspected cross-contamination and a sequencing artifact. For each public chain, a later analysis derived a clonal expansion index from normalized ranks of inferred template counts within each repertoire. In a later analysis, generation probabilities were computed using a VDJ recombination model fitted to out-of-frame rearrangements, and the results were checked against IGoR. A later analysis scored TCR-TCR, TCR-HLA and TCR-CMV co-occurrence with hypergeometric tests, applying a repertoire-size bias correction to TCR pairs. To estimate false discovery rates, a later analysis permuted the HLA or CMV assignments 20 times. In a later analysis, co-occurring TCRs were grouped using DBSCAN, with TCRdist sequence similarity added in when clustering inside HLA-allele-positive subsets. Co-occurrence clustering excluded repertoires with fewer than 30,000 or more than 120,000 public chains, plus five with anomalous nucleotide sharing. TCRdb took this table from immuneACCESS and kept in-frame rearrangements with V and J called. Such tables lack part of the clones; where checked against another copy, unresolved V genes explain under half of the gap, and the rest is unexplained. V and J calls plus clone size are reproduced from that table; the DNA served to infer D and trimming. The sample's table lists a count of 150,000 or so clones. The top ten constitute 2% to 2.5% of the sample.

Sequenced input: PBMCs. This TCR was sampled from a man in his thirties or forties in good health and CMV-seronegative.

The CDR3 region reads CAISDQGWPTEAFF. The DNA sequence is as follows: TGTGCCATCAGTGACCAGGGGTGGCCCACTGAAGCTTTCTTT. In this chain, TRBV10-3 is recombined with TRBJ1-1; the D gene is possibly TRBD1, with 6 bases matching. Spanning cysteine to phenylalanine, the CDR3 consists of 14 amino acids. Kept here is only the CDR3 DNA, which spans 42 bases and is read in frame from base 1. In the germline V gene, CDR1 corresponds to ENHRY and CDR2 to SYGVKD. V was cut back by 3 bases and J by 4 bases, leaving a gap of 12 bases between them.